These 11 T cell receptor beta chains came from one sample sequenced in a study of blood T cell repertoires in COVID-19. Method: immunoSEQ multiplex PCR; TCRdb's copy keeps in-frame clones and lacks some. The table has nearly 200,000 clones, roughly nine tenths seen once. Sequences were obtained from PBMCs or T cells enriched from blood (not recorded which). These TCRs come from a woman between 18 and 29 years old who had recovered from COVID-19.

This chain joins TRBV4-1 and TRBJ1-6; D is possibly TRBD1 (6 bases). The germline V and J ends were trimmed by 1 base and 6 bases, with 10 bases remaining between them. The CDR3 has 15 residues. Germline lookup yields CDR1 MGHRA and CDR2 YSYEKL. CDR3 region: CASSQADRSNSPLHF. The CDR3 region has the DNA TGCGCCAGCAGCCAAGCAGACAGGAGTAATTCACCCCTCCACTTT.

J is TRBJ1-1 and V is TRBV18, with TRBD1 matching over 7 bases. This CDR3 is 13 amino acids long. The V and J ends lost 6 bases and 4 bases, in that order; junction bases with no gene match: 5. Germline V gene sequence: CDR1 KGHSH, CDR2 LQKENI. CDR3 in amino acids: CASSRTGLTEAFF. DNA for the CDR3: TGTGCCAGCTCTCGGACAGGTCTCACTGAAGCTTTCTTT.

The chain employs TRBV28 and TRBJ1-2; D remains ambiguous. This CDR3 has 13 amino acids. The germline V gene has CDR1 MDHEN and CDR2 SYDVKM. Trimming pared 4 bases from V and 4 bases from J, leaving 10 bases between. CDR3 amino acids: CASSSDTGYGYTF. The CDR3 coding sequence is TGTGCCAGCAGTTCCGATACGGGCTATGGCTACACCTTC.

V and J are TRBV6-5 and TRBJ1-5; TRBD1 aligns across 8 bases. Losses at the gene ends were 6 bases for V and 7 bases for J; bases not matched to a gene: 8. This CDR3 has 14 residues. Per germline, CDR1 MNHEY and CDR2 SVGAGI. This CDR3 reads CASSADRGGQPQHF. CDR3 nucleotides: TGTGCCAGCAGCGCCGACAGGGGCGGACAGCCCCAGCATTTT.

In this sample, this clone turned up once. V and J are TRBV28 and TRBJ1-3, with TRBD1 as a possible D gene (6 bases). This CDR3 has 14 residues. Germline CDR1 reads MDHEN; CDR2 reads SYDVKM. Trimming left V 3 bases short and J 4 bases short, with 10 bases between. This chain's CDR3 is CASSLAGVGNTIYF. Written as DNA, the CDR3 is TGTGCCAGCAGTTTGGCAGGGGTCGGAAACACCATATATTTT.

This clone was seen once. This chain connects TRBV19 to TRBJ2-1; 11 bases map to TRBD2. V lost 0 bases to trimming and J lost 15 bases; unmatched junction nucleotides: 10. CDR1 LNHDA and CDR2 SQIVND come from the germline V gene (reference sequence). The CDR3 has 15 amino acids. DNA for the CDR3: TGTGCCAGTAGTATAGAATCTAGCGGGGGGCCCCCTCGGTTCTTC. This encodes CASSIESSGGPPRFF.

The chain joins TRBV27 to TRBJ2-2, with 8 positions matching TRBD1. Germline V lookup: CDR1 MNHEY, CDR2 SMNVEV (reference sequence). Unmatched junction bases numbered 5, after V lost 3 bases and J lost 2 bases. The CDR3 consists of 16 residues. This chain's CDR3 is CASSFWTGINTGELFF. CDR3 DNA: TGTGCCAGCAGTTTTTGGACAGGGATTAACACCGGGGAGCTGTTTTTT.

This clone was recorded once. The chain has TRBV6-5 and TRBJ1-1; D is possibly TRBD1 (6 bases). The germline V gene has CDR1 MNHEY and CDR2 SVGAGI. Deletions cut 4 bases from V and 5 bases from J, with 17 bases between. The CDR3 runs 15 residues. The CDR3 DNA sequence: TGTGCCAGCAGTTCGCCCGGACAGCTCGGGACTGAAGCTTTCTTT. Amino acid sequence: CASSSPGQLGTEAFF.

This chain links TRBV28 with TRBJ1-2; 7 bases align to TRBD1. Germline V gene sequence: CDR1 MDHEN, CDR2 SYDVKM. Losses at the gene ends were 6 bases for V and 4 bases for J; bases not matched to a gene: 8. This CDR3 contains 14 residues. Here the CDR3 DNA reads TGTGCCAGCAGGGTACCAGGGGGAGGCTATGGCTACACCTTC. It is translated as CASRVPGGGYGYTF.

The chain employs TRBV14 and TRBJ1-2; tentative D call: TRBD1 (6 bases). CDR3 size: 14 residues. V lost 1 base, J lost 5 bases, and 11 bases lay in between. From germline, CDR1 is SGHDN and CDR2 FVKESK. This chain's CDR3 is CASSQAQGMYGYTF. CDR3 sequence (DNA): TGTGCCAGCAGCCAAGCCCAGGGGATGTATGGCTACACCTTC.

J is TRBJ1-6 and V is TRBV7-8; 10 nucleotides agree with TRBD1. Germline trimming cut 7 bases from V and 10 bases from J; bases unmatched to any gene: 7. CDR3 length equals 14 residues. Germline lookup yields CDR1 SGHVS and CDR2 FQNEAQ. The DNA of the CDR3 is TGTGCCAGCACACCCGGGACAGGGGTATCACCCCTCCACTTT. This translates into CASTPGTGVSPLHF.